This T cell receptor (beta chain) derives from a study of blood T cells in healthy people across ages. Together with a sample-barcoded 5' primer, a J-beta primer mix was included in a second PCR lasting about 7 to 12 cycles. From the 5' RACE reads, TCRdb called clonotypes with MiXCR, one entry per CDR3 protein. The sample contains approximately 1.5 million distinct CDR3 sequences, 34% of which appear only once. CDR1 DFQATT and CDR2 SNEGSKA come from the germline V gene (reference sequence). The CDR3 loop spans 12 amino acids. V was cut by 5 bases and J by 8 bases, with 13 bases left in between. The receptor comes from a woman in her thirties in good health. The chain combines TRBV20-1 with TRBJ2-1; tentative D call: TRBD2 (5 bases). Material: blood. The CDR3 DNA sequence: TGCAGTGCTTCGGGATTGAGGGATGAGCAGTTCTTC. Translated, it gives CSASGLRDEQFF.